The source of this T cell receptor beta chain is a study of blood T cell repertoires in COVID-19. The wider study: The United States, Italy and Spain provided the acute and convalescent COVID-19 samples.

This clone appeared a few times. Germline-derived CDR1 and CDR2 are LGHDT and YNNKEL (reference sequence). The CDR3 length is 16 residues. The ends were cut back, 1 base at V and 3 bases at J, with 13 bases in the middle. TCRdb keeps only in-frame clones here, not all; method: immunoSEQ multiplex PCR. The data contain a few hundred thousand clones, approximately 88% of them singletons. Sample: peripheral blood. The J gene is TRBJ2-1, the V gene TRBV3-1 (or the pseudogene TRBV3-2), with D perhaps TRBD2 (6 bases). The source of this sequence is a woman between 65 and 79 years old with COVID-19, enrolled during active disease. The CDR3 protein is CASSQVSSGDYNEQFF. The CDR3 coding sequence is TGTGCCAGCAGCCAAGTTAGTAGCGGTGACTACAATGAGCAGTTCTTC.